Here is one T cell receptor (beta chain) with its context. The data were taken from a study of blood T cell repertoires in COVID-19. Participant age was about 18 to 89 years, and participants resided in about 25 US areas. In Cohort 3, a recovered donor had either two negative PCRs, clearance, or symptom resolution. Per the study methods: Amplification from reference gene primers served as the basis for estimated nucleated cell counts. Clones were sequenced by immunoSEQ multiplex PCR, and TCRdb holds only the in-frame ones, with some missing. From that table come the V and J calls and clone size; the DNA was used to work out D and trimming. The sample carries approximately 440,000 clones, about 90% recorded once. Germline-derived CDR1 and CDR2 are SNHLY and FYNNEI. V lost 4 bases, J lost 1 base, and 7 bases lay in between. The CDR3 runs 14 residues.

The source of this sequence is a woman aged 18-30 years who had recovered from COVID-19. The sequencing input was PBMCs or T cells enriched from blood (not recorded which). The chain carries TRBV2 and TRBJ1-4; D remains unclear. The CDR3 protein is CASSGTLTNEKLFF. CDR3 nucleotide sequence: TGTGCCAGCAGTGGGACTCTAACTAATGAAAAACTGTTTTTT.